Listed below are T cell receptor beta chains from one sample, sequenced in a study of blood T cell repertoires in COVID-19. Measured with immunoSEQ multiplex PCR; TCRdb has only the in-frame clones, and not every one. This table holds hundreds of thousands of clones, 85% found once. The sequencing input was peripheral blood. These receptors came from a woman between 18 and 30 years old with acute or convalescent COVID-19. Each CDR3 is given with its conserved first and last residue. Each record gives: D gene, V gene, J gene, clone size, CDR3 DNA, CDR3 protein. The D gene is left open where the match is weak. The size entry is marked missing in some rows and otherwise reads once, few, many or a size class.

>NA|TRBV11-2|TRBJ1-5|NA
TGTGCCAGCAGCTTCGCGAGCAATCAGCCCCAGCATTTT
CASSFASNQPQHF
>TRBD1|TRBV5-1|TRBJ1-6|NA
TGCGCCAGCAGCTCCTTAGGACAGGGGGCTTCATATAATTCACCCCTCCACTTT
CASSSLGQGASYNSPLHF
>NA|TRBV7-3|TRBJ2-2|few
TGTGCCAGCAGCTTAAACAGGGTCGGCGGGGAGCTGTTTTTT
CASSLNRVGGELFF
>TRBD1|TRBV5-1|TRBJ2-7|NA
TGCGCCAGCAGCTTCGGGACAGTCTCCTACGAGCAGTACTTC
CASSFGTVSYEQYF
>TRBD1|TRBV6-1|TRBJ1-1|once
TGTGCCAGCAGTGAACCTGGACAGGGCCAAGCTTTCTTT
CASSEPGQGQAFF
>TRBD1|TRBV5-1|TRBJ1-2|few
TGCGCCAGCTCCAGGGGGGACACTTTTAACTATGGCTACACCTTC
CASSRGDTFNYGYTF
>NA|TRBV28|TRBJ1-1|once
TGTGCCAGCAGTTTAAGGTCCCCATCCGAGGGAGCTTTCTTT
CASSLRSPSEGAFF
>TRBD1|TRBV30|TRBJ1-6|NA
TGTGCCTGGAGTGCCGGGACAGGGCATTCACCCCTCCACTTT
CAWSAGTGHSPLHF
>NA|TRBV13|TRBJ1-1|NA
TGTGCCAGCAGCTTTAGCACTGAAGCTTTCTTT
CASSFSTEAFF
>NA|TRBV18|TRBJ1-5|NA
TGTGCCAGCTCACCATTCGAACCAGCGAGCAATCAGCCCCAGCATTTT
CASSPFEPASNQPQHF
>NA|TRBV25-1|TRBJ2-1|NA
TGTGCCAGCAGTGGTCCCGAAAGGGGGCGGGGGGCCTACAATGAGCAGTTCTTC
CASSGPERGRGAYNEQFF
>TRBD1|TRBV30|TRBJ1-1|NA
TGTGCCTGGTCGTCAGGGGGATACGAAGCTTTCTTT
CAWSSGGYEAFF
>TRBD1|TRBV28|TRBJ2-1|NA
TGTGCCAGCAGCCAGCAGGCAGGGGGCAATGAGCAGTTCTTC
CASSQQAGGNEQFF
>TRBD1|TRBV6-5|TRBJ1-4|NA
TGTGCCAGCAGCTCAACAGGGGGCTGGGGAAAACTGTTTTTT
CASSSTGGWGKLFF
>TRBD1|TRBV6-6|TRBJ1-6|once
TGTGCCAGCAGGATGGACAGGAGTAATTCACCCCTCCACTTT
CASRMDRSNSPLHF
>NA|TRBV6-5|TRBJ1-1|few
TGTGCCAGCAGTTACGGCGGGGGCACTGAAGCTTTCTTT
CASSYGGGTEAFF
>TRBD2|TRBV7-6|TRBJ2-5|NA
TGTGCCACACATCCGGGACTAGATGAGGGGGAGACCCAGTACTTC
CATHPGLDEGETQYF
>NA|TRBV11-1|TRBJ2-1|NA
TGTGCCAGCAGCAGCACACGGGACAACAATGAGCAGTTCTTC
CASSSTRDNNEQFF
>TRBD1|TRBV3-1/TRBV3-2|TRBJ1-6|NA
TGTGCCAGCAGCCCTGGACAGGGGCGTAATTCACCCCTCCACTTT
CASSPGQGRNSPLHF
>TRBD1|TRBV5-8|TRBJ1-6|NA
TGTGCCAGCAGCCTGGGACAGGGCGGGGTACCCCTCCACTTT
CASSLGQGGVPLHF
>NA|TRBV5-1|TRBJ1-1|NA
TGCGCCAGCAGTCCGCAGGGCCGATACACTGAAGCTTTCTTT
CASSPQGRYTEAFF